This note documents a single TCR beta chain sequence. Its specificity is unknown. This sample was included in a study of T cell responses to AZD1222 COVID-19 vaccine. Study context: It was second doses at about 4 or about 12 weeks that were pooled. Study-wide results and caveats: Regions 160-218 and 743-854 held dominance among vaccine-associated CD4 TCRs, which spanned spike. Recipients of two AZD1222 doses showed rising Spike-specific TCR breadth and depth. In a largely white British group with more females than males, clonal diversity was possibly underestimated.

TCRdb keeps only in-frame clones here, not all; method: immunoSEQ multiplex PCR. This table holds roughly 140,000 clones, 90% found once. V lost 6 bases, J lost 7 bases, and 5 bases stayed unmatched. The CDR3 is made up of 13 amino acids. This TCR came from an adult in good health. This specimen consisted of peripheral blood, obtained on day 0 of AZD1222 vaccination. The chain joins TRBV12-3 or TRBV12-4 to TRBJ2-1; the match to TRBD2 covers 8 bases. CDR3 coding DNA: TGTGCCAGCAGGACCGGGACTAGAAATGAGCAGTTCTTC. It is translated as CASRTGTRNEQFF.